This TCR beta chain stems from a study of T cell clonotyping in hematopoietic cell transplantation. Study results and caveats: Pathologically expanded recipient clonotypes increased progressively from day 30 to day 180 as diversity fell. At the given depth, recipient repertoires were over 95% de novo clonotypes. CD4 and CD8 repertoire contributions could not be separated without sorting.

Germline CDR1 reads MGHRA; CDR2 reads YSYEKL. The CDR3 sequence is 12 residues long. V was clipped by 6 bases and J by 3 bases; unmatched bases: 2. Profiled with immunoSEQ multiplex PCR; TCRdb holds only in-frame clones, not every one. This table holds around 9,500 clones, over 85% found once. Remarks on this clone: Its specificity is unknown.

The sequence was collected from a male patient aged 45-60 years who had an allogeneic stem cell transplant from a related donor, so T cells may come from the graft donor. Some clones in this sample may be carry-over from other donors' samples. Sequenced material: PBMCs, taken 100 days after allogeneic stem cell transplant. The chain carries TRBV4-1 and TRBJ2-7; 7 bases are a match to TRBD2. CDR3 protein: CASSRGGYEQYF. For the CDR3, the DNA is TGCGCCAGCAGTCGCGGGGGCTACGAGCAGTACTTC.